The rows below give T cell receptor beta chains drawn from one sample of a study of blood T cells in healthy people across ages. TCRdb recomputed calls from the 5' RACE reads with MiXCR, one row per CDR3 protein. The table has approximately 1.5 million distinct CDR3 sequences, approximately 39% seen once. Sequenced input: blood. The source is a young woman in good health. Both conserved end residues are part of each CDR3. D genes are given only for firm matches. Clone size is not always given. Where it is, it says once, few, many or a class for expanded clones.

>TRBJ1-1|TRBD1|few|TRBV27
TGTGCCAGCAGTTTATGGAAGACAGGGGGTCCTGAAGCTTTCTTT
CASSLWKTGGPEAFF
>TRBJ1-1|TRBD1|few|TRBV7-9
TGTGCCAGCAGCTGGTACAGGGGGGGGAACACTGAAGCTTTCTTT
CASSWYRGGNTEAFF
>TRBJ2-1|TRBD1|once|TRBV24-1
TGTGCCACCAGTGATTTCGTGACAGGGTCCTACAATGAGCAGTTCTTC
CATSDFVTGSYNEQFF
>TRBJ2-3|TRBD2|few|TRBV4-3
TGCGCCAGCAGCCGAGAGGCAGGACGGGAGGGCCGCGCAGATACGCAGTATTTT
CASSREAGREGRADTQYF
>TRBJ2-5|TRBD2|few|TRBV20-1
TGCAGTGCTAGAGCTCGGGGAGGGGACGGACTAACCCCAGAGACCCAGTACTTC
CSARARGGDGLTPETQYF
>TRBJ1-5|NA|few|TRBV4-3
TGCGCCAGCAGCCCGTGGGCGGGAGGCAATCAGCCCCAGCATTTT
CASSPWAGGNQPQHF
>TRBJ2-3|NA|few|TRBV28
TGTGCCAGCAGACCCCTAAGACGGGAGAGGAGGAATACGCAGTATTTT
CASRPLRRERRNTQYF
>TRBJ2-3|TRBD1|NA|TRBV20-1
TGCAGTGCTGGGACAGGGGTTAAAGATACGCAGTATTTT
CSAGTGVKDTQYF
>TRBJ2-7|TRBD1|NA|TRBV30
TGTGCCTGGGCCGGGACAGGGGAGGTTTACGAGCAGTACTTC
CAWAGTGEVYEQYF
>TRBJ2-7|TRBD2|NA|TRBV29-1
TGCAGCGTTGATGCGGGGGCCTACGAGCAGTACTTC
CSVDAGAYEQYF
>TRBJ1-5|NA|NA|TRBV4-3
TGCGCCAGCAGCCAGTCCCGGGTCCTTAATCAGCCCCAGCATTTT
CASSQSRVLNQPQHF
>TRBJ2-1|TRBD1|NA|TRBV20-1
TGCAGTGCTAGAGCCACAGGGGGACGCTACAATGAGCAGTTCTTC
CSARATGGRYNEQFF
>TRBJ2-7|NA|NA|TRBV7-2
TGTGCCAGCAGACCAGGGTCAGCCTACGAGCAGTACTTC
CASRPGSAYEQYF
>TRBJ2-7|NA|NA|TRBV18
TGTGCCAGCTCAGACCGGGACATTGGCTCCTACGAGCAGTACTTC
CASSDRDIGSYEQYF
>TRBJ2-3|NA|NA|TRBV7-8
TGTGCCAGCAGCTTTAAGCTGGTACAACCTAGCACAGATACGCAGTATTTT
CASSFKLVQPSTDTQYF
>TRBJ2-5|NA|few|TRBV20-1
TGCAGTGCTAGGTCCCCTGGGTACCAAGAGACCCAGTACTTC
CSARSPGYQETQYF
>TRBJ2-7|NA|NA|TRBV20-1
TGCAGTGCGAAAAGGGCCCTTTCCTACGAGCAGTACTTC
CSAKRALSYEQYF
>TRBJ2-3|TRBD2|NA|TRBV7-2
TGTGCCAGCAGCTCCCTGACTAGCGGGGTCTCAGATACGCAGTATTTT
CASSSLTSGVSDTQYF
>TRBJ2-7|NA|NA|TRBV6-1
TGTGCCAGCAACCTCCCTTGGTTAGGAGGAGGCTCCTACGAGCAGTACTTC
CASNLPWLGGGSYEQYF
>TRBJ2-5|TRBD1|once|TRBV12-3/TRBV12-4
TGTGCCAGCAGGGACAGGGAAGAGCAGTACTTC
CASRDREEQYF
>TRBJ2-1|NA|NA|TRBV20-1
TGCAGTGCCGCAAGTCTAGCTTCTCACGAGCAGTTCTTC
CSAASLASHEQFF
>TRBJ2-5|TRBD2|NA|TRBV4-1
TGCGCCAGCAGCCAATATGGCGGGGGGGAGACCCAGTACTTC
CASSQYGGGETQYF
>TRBJ2-1|NA|NA|TRBV6-1
TGTGCCAGCACCTTCCTCCAAAGGCAGTTCTTC
CASTFLQRQFF
>TRBJ2-7|TRBD1|few|TRBV7-2
TGTGCCAGCAGCTCAGGACAGGGGCTGGTAGGGTACTTC
CASSSGQGLVGYF
>TRBJ2-1|TRBD1|few|TRBV6-5
TGTGCCAGCAGTTTGGACAGGCGGCATGAGCAGTTCTTC
CASSLDRRHEQFF
>TRBJ2-7|TRBD2|NA|TRBV27
TGTGCCAGCAGTTTAGGTGTGGAAGCGGGGGACGAGCAGTACTTC
CASSLGVEAGDEQYF
>TRBJ1-6|NA|NA|TRBV7-2
TGTGCCAGCAGCTTAGACCCGGATATAGCTAATTCACCCCTCCACTTT
CASSLDPDIANSPLHF
>TRBJ1-2|TRBD1|NA|TRBV4-3
TGCGCCAGCAGCCAAGACGACGCAGGACAGGGGGCCCGTTTCTATGGCTACACCTTC
CASSQDDAGQGARFYGYTF
>TRBJ2-1|TRBD1|NA|TRBV29-1
TGCAGCGTTACCGGACAGGGGGCTGACAATGAGCAGTTCTTC
CSVTGQGADNEQFF
>TRBJ2-1|NA|NA|TRBV7-2
TGTGCCAGCAGCTTAGTTGTTGCTCCCGAGGTCAATGAGCAGTTCTTC
CASSLVVAPEVNEQFF
>TRBJ1-2|NA|NA|TRBV6-1
TGTGCCAGCAGTGAAGGCACAGGACCAGCCTATGGCTACACCTTC
CASSEGTGPAYGYTF
>TRBJ2-1|NA|NA|TRBV15
TGTGCCACCAGCAGAGATAATGTTGGGGATACGGATGAGCAGTTCTTC
CATSRDNVGDTDEQFF
>TRBJ2-7|NA|few|TRBV20-1
TGCAGTGCTGGCCCCCGGGACTTAACCTCCTACGAGCAGTACTTC
CSAGPRDLTSYEQYF
>TRBJ2-2|NA|NA|TRBV29-1
TGCAGCGTTGAAGCAGAGTTGGGGACCGGGGAGCTGTTTTTT
CSVEAELGTGELFF
>TRBJ1-1|TRBD1|NA|TRBV11-2
TGTGCCAGCAGCTTAGAAGGACAGGGGCTCGAAGCTTTCTTT
CASSLEGQGLEAFF
>TRBJ2-1|TRBD2|NA|TRBV6-1
TGTGCCAGCAGCCGACCAAAAAACCCGGGACTAGCCTACAATGAGCAGTTCTTC
CASSRPKNPGLAYNEQFF
>TRBJ2-3|NA|few|TRBV2
TGTGCCAGCATAGGAGTGGTTGCGGGAAATGAGGATACGCAGTATTTT
CASIGVVAGNEDTQYF
>TRBJ2-1|NA|NA|TRBV25-1
TGTGCCAGCAGTGGGGGGTCTTCTCTAGCCTACAATGAGCAGTTCTTC
CASSGGSSLAYNEQFF
>TRBJ2-7|NA|NA|TRBV6-2/TRBV6-3
TGTGCCAGCAGATCAGGGGCCCGCTCCTACGAGCAGTACTTC
CASRSGARSYEQYF
>TRBJ1-2|NA|few|TRBV9
TGTGCCAGCAGCCCCGGGGGAACAGGACAACCTTTCGGCTACACCTTC
CASSPGGTGQPFGYTF
>TRBJ2-5|NA|few|TRBV5-1
TGCGCCAGCAGCTTGGATGCGGGAACGGGGGAGACCCAGTACTTC
CASSLDAGTGETQYF
>TRBJ1-6|NA|NA|TRBV5-1
TGCGCCAGCAGCTTTAGTACGAGGACAAATTCACCCCTCCACTTT
CASSFSTRTNSPLHF
>TRBJ2-5|NA|NA|TRBV20-1
TGCAGTGCTAGGGGGGTAGAGTCTGAGACCCAGTACTTC
CSARGVESETQYF
>TRBJ2-3|NA|few|TRBV5-6
TGTGCCAGCAGCTTGGACGGGATTACGCAGTATTTT
CASSLDGITQYF
>TRBJ2-1|NA|few|TRBV5-1
TGCGCCAGCAGCTTTGGCCCTCCGGGATCCAATGAGCAGTTCTTC
CASSFGPPGSNEQFF
>TRBJ2-5|NA|NA|TRBV27
TGTGCCAGCAGGAAGGGGATAGAAGAGACCCAGTACTTC
CASRKGIEETQYF
>TRBJ2-7|TRBD1|NA|TRBV7-2
TGTGCCAGCAGCTTACCGGGACAGGGAAGGTACGAGCAGTACTTC
CASSLPGQGRYEQYF
>TRBJ1-6|NA|few|TRBV6-5
TGTGCCAGCAGTTACAGGGGTAATTCACCCCTCCACTTT
CASSYRGNSPLHF
>TRBJ1-2|NA|few|TRBV7-2
TGTGCCAGCAGCTTAGAGTTGGAGGGTGGCTACACCTTC
CASSLELEGGYTF
>TRBJ2-1|TRBD2|NA|TRBV20-1
TGCAGTGCCAGAGTTGCGGGAGGAACACCTTACAATGAGCAGTTCTTC
CSARVAGGTPYNEQFF
>TRBJ1-2|NA|few|TRBV7-9
TGTGCCAGCAGCTTAGGATCAACGCCTGGCTACACCTTC
CASSLGSTPGYTF
>TRBJ1-1|NA|once|TRBV29-1
TGCAGCGTTGAAGCCCAGGGTCGGGTCACTGAAGCTTTCTTT
CSVEAQGRVTEAFF
>TRBJ1-2|NA|few|TRBV12-3/TRBV12-4
TGTGCCAGCAGTTTATTGGGGACAAGACACTATGGCTACACCTTC
CASSLLGTRHYGYTF
>TRBJ1-5|NA|NA|TRBV6-6
TGTGCCAGCAAAAGAGGGGGGGACCGTAGCAATCAGCCCCAGCATTTT
CASKRGGDRSNQPQHF
>TRBJ2-7|NA|few|TRBV7-2
TGTGCCAGCAGCCCGTCGCGCACTACCTACGAGCAGTACTTC
CASSPSRTTYEQYF